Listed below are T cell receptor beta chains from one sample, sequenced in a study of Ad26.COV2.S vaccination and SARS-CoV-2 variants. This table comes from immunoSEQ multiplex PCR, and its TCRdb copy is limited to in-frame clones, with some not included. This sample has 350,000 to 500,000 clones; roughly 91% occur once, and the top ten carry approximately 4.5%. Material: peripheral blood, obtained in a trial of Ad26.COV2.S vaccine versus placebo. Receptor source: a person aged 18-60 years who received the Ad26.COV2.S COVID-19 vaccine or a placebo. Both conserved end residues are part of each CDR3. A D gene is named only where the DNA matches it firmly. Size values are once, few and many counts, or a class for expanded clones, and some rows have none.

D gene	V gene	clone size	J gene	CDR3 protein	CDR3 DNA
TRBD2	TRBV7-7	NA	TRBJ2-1	CASSLSASGNDNEQFF	TGTGCTAGCAGCTTATCGGCTAGCGGAAACGACAATGAGCAGTTCTTC
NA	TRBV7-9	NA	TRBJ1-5	CASSLIGQPQHF	TGTGCCAGCAGCTTAATAGGTCAGCCCCAGCATTTT
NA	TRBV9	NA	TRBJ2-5	CASSVGRAQETQYF	TGTGCCAGCAGCGTAGGGCGGGCCCAAGAGACCCAGTACTTC
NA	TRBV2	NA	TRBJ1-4	CASHQGLRVGSEKLFF	TGTGCCAGCCATCAGGGGCTGCGGGTTGGAAGTGAAAAACTGTTTTTT
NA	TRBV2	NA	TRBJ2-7	CASGLEREQYF	TGTGCCAGCGGCCTCGAGAGGGAGCAGTACTTC
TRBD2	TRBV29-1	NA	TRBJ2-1	CSVEEVSGRKIEQFF	TGCAGCGTTGAAGAGGTTAGCGGGAGGAAAATCGAGCAGTTCTTC
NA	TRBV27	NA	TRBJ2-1	CASSFTRKEEQFF	TGTGCCAGCAGTTTTACTAGGAAGGAGGAGCAGTTCTTC
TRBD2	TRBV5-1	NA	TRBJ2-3	CASSPRLAGGSYDTQYF	TGCGCCAGCAGCCCTCGACTAGCGGGAGGGTCTTACGATACGCAGTATTTT
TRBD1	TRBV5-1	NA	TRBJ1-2	CASSLLTTGVLTYGYTF	TGCGCCAGCAGCTTGCTCACCACAGGGGTGCTAACCTATGGCTACACCTTC
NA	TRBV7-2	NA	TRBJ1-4	CASSQTRIDEKLFF	TGTGCCAGCAGCCAGACCCGGATCGATGAAAAACTGTTTTTT
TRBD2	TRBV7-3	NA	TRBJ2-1	CASSLQASGGGEQFF	TGTGCCAGCAGCTTACAGGCTAGCGGCGGGGGTGAGCAGTTCTTC
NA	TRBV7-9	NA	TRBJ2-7	CASSTSIWSSYEQYF	TGTGCCAGCAGCACCTCTATTTGGAGCTCCTACGAGCAGTACTTC
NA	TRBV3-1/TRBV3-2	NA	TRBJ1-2	CASSQEVMGQGGYTF	TGTGCCAGCAGCCAAGAAGTAATGGGGCAGGGTGGCTACACCTTC
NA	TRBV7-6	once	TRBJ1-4	CASSLVTGLGEKLFF	TGTGCCAGCAGCTTAGTGACGGGCCTCGGGGAAAAACTGTTTTTT
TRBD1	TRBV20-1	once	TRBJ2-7	CSASRDRGRYEQYF	TGCAGTGCTAGTAGGGACAGGGGGCGATACGAGCAGTACTTC
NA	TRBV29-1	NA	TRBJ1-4	CSLLPGTGNEKLFF	TGCAGCCTCCTCCCAGGGACGGGCAATGAAAAACTGTTTTTT
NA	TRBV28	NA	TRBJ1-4	CASTLGGFEEKLFF	TGTGCCAGCACTCTCGGGGGGTTTGAGGAAAAACTGTTTTTT
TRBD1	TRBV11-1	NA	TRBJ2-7	CASSLFPQGALEQYF	TGTGCCAGCAGCTTATTCCCACAGGGGGCTTTGGAGCAGTACTTC
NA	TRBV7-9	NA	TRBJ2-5	CASSLMEGMGGETQYF	TGTGCCAGCAGCTTAATGGAGGGAATGGGAGGAGAGACCCAGTACTTC
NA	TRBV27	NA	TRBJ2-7	CASSWKVQGFNEQYF	TGTGCCAGCAGTTGGAAAGTACAGGGTTTCAACGAGCAGTACTTC
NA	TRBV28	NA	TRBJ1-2	CASRSHRNYGYTF	TGTGCCAGCAGGTCACACCGCAACTATGGCTACACCTTC
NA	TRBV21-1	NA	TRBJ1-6	CASSKTGGGNSPLHF	TGTGCCAGCAGCAAAACCGGCGGGGGCAATTCACCCCTCCACTTT
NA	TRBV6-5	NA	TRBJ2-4	CASSYSTARRDIQYF	TGTGCCAGCAGTTACTCGACGGCCAGGCGGGACATTCAGTACTTC
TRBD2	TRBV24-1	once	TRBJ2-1	CATSDTSGNYNEQFF	TGTGCCACCAGTGATACTAGCGGGAACTACAATGAGCAGTTCTTC
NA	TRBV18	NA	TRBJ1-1	CASSPPGRATPEAFF	TGTGCCAGCTCACCACCGGGCAGGGCTACCCCTGAAGCTTTCTTT
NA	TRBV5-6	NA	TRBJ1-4	CASSLQLLTTNEKLFF	TGTGCCAGCAGCTTACAGCTCCTTACAACTAATGAAAAACTGTTTTTT
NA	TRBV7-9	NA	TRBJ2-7	CASSLAGAGEQYF	TGTGCCAGCAGCTTAGCTGGGGCGGGTGAGCAGTACTTC
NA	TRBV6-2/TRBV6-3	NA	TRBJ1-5	CASSWGRNQPQHF	TGTGCCAGCAGTTGGGGCAGGAATCAGCCCCAGCATTTT
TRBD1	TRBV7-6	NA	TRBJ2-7	CASSNPSTGHEQYF	TGTGCCAGCAGCAACCCATCGACAGGGCACGAGCAGTACTTC
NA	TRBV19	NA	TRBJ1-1	CASSILGIDDTEAFF	TGTGCCAGTAGTATCCTGGGGATTGACGACACTGAAGCTTTCTTT
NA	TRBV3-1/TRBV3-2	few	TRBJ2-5	CASRGTGQETQYF	TGTGCCAGCAGGGGGACTGGCCAAGAGACCCAGTACTTC
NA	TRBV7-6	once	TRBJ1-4	CASSPNLPGRSEKLFF	TGTGCCAGCAGCCCTAACTTGCCGGGCAGAAGTGAAAAACTGTTTTTT
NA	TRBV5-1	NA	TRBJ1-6	CASSLMDLWDSPLHF	TGCGCCAGCAGCTTGATGGACCTCTGGGATTCACCCCTCCACTTT
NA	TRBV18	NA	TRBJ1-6	CASSPTESKNSPLHF	TGTGCCAGCTCACCAACGGAAAGCAAGAATTCACCCCTCCACTTT
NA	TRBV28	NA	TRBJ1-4	CASSWGGGEKLFF	TGTGCCAGCAGTTGGGGAGGGGGTGAAAAACTGTTTTTT
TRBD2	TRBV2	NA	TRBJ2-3	CASSEESSGAGDTQYF	TGTGCCAGCAGTGAAGAGTCTAGCGGGGCGGGGGATACGCAGTATTTT
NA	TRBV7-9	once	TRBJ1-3	CASSLLTGGPRNTIYF	TGTGCCAGCAGCTTATTGACTGGGGGGCCGCGAAACACCATATATTTT
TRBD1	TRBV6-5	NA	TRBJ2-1	CASIETGGRNEQFF	TGTGCCAGCATCGAGACAGGGGGCCGGAATGAGCAGTTCTTC
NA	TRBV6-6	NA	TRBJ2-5	CASSYPSGQLQETQYF	TGTGCCAGCAGTTACCCATCCGGACAGCTCCAAGAGACCCAGTACTTC
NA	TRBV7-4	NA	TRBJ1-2	CASSLGGMPFNYGYTF	TGTGCCAGCAGCTTAGGGGGGATGCCTTTTAACTATGGCTACACCTTC
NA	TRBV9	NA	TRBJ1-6	CASSRDNNSPLHF	TGTGCCAGCAGCCGGGACAATAATTCACCCCTCCACTTT
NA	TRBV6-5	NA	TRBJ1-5	CASTAANSNQPQHF	TGTGCCAGCACGGCAGCAAATAGCAATCAGCCCCAGCATTTT
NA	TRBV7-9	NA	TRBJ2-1	CASSLTSEQFF	TGTGCCAGCAGCTTAACGAGTGAGCAGTTCTTC
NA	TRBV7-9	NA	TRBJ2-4	CASSVPGAQAGGIQYF	TGTGCCAGCAGCGTCCCCGGGGCCCAAGCCGGCGGCATTCAGTACTTC
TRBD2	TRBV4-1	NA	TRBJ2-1	CASTGTSGYNEQFF	TGCGCCAGCACTGGGACTAGCGGTTACAATGAGCAGTTCTTC
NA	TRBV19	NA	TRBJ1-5	CASSIVAGESNQPQHF	TGTGCCAGTAGTATAGTTGCAGGGGAGAGCAATCAGCCCCAGCATTTT
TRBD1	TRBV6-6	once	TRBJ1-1	CASSYGQGAEAFF	TGTGCCAGCAGTTACGGACAGGGGGCTGAAGCTTTCTTT
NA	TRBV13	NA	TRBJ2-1	CASSLSTRSQFF	TGTGCCAGCAGCTTGAGCACTAGATCGCAGTTCTTC
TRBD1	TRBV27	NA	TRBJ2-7	CASSFVDRGLEEQYF	TGTGCCAGCAGTTTCGTCGACAGGGGGCTGGAAGAGCAGTACTTC
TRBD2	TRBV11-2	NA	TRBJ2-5	CASSLAVAGVLETQYF	TGTGCCAGCAGCTTAGCGGTAGCGGGAGTATTAGAGACCCAGTACTTC